This T cell receptor (beta chain) emerged from a study of T cells in Graves' hyperthyroidism and ophthalmopathy. The junction had 6 bases not matched to a gene; V was cut back by 4 bases and J by 0 bases. Germline lookup yields CDR1 ENHRY and CDR2 SYGVKD. This CDR3 region has 15 residues. Template material for amplifying TCR beta CDR3 regions consisted of RNA transcripts. Researchers ran a first-round RT-PCR on the TCR CDR3 using the HTBI primer set. TCRdb recomputed calls from the multiplex PCR reads with MiXCR, one row per CDR3 protein. The data contain approximately 360,000 distinct CDR3 sequences, less than 20% of them singletons. Uncontrolled infection, other autoimmune disease, pregnancy and lactation each barred patients from inclusion.

This receptor was taken from a woman aged 18-29 years with Graves' hyperthyroidism that later progressed to Graves' ophthalmopathy. The source material was blood. This chain uses TRBV10-3 with TRBJ2-7; 7 nucleotides match TRBD2. The CDR3 DNA reads as TGTGCCATCAGTGCAGGCGGGAGCGCCTCCTACGAGCAGTACTTC. Protein: CAISAGGSASYEQYF.